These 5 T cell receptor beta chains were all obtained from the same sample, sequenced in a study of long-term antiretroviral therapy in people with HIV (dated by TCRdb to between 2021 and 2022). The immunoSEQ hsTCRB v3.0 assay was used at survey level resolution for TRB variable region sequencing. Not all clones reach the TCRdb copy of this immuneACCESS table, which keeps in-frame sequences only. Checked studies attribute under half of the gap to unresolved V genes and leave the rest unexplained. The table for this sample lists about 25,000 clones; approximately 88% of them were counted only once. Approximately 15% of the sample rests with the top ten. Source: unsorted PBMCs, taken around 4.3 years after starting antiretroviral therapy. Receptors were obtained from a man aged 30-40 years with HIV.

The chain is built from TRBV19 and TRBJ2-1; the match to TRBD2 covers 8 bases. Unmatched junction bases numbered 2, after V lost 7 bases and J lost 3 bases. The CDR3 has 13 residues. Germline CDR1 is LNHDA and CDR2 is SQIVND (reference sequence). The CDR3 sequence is CASTTSGYNEQFF. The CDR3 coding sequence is TGTGCCAGTACCACTAGCGGCTACAATGAGCAGTTCTTC.

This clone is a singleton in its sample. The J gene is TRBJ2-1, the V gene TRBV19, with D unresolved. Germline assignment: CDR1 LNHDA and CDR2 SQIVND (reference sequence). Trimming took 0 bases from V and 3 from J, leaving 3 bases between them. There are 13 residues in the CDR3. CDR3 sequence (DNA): TGTGCCAGTAGTATAGACGGCTACAATGAGCAGTTCTTC. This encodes CASSIDGYNEQFF.

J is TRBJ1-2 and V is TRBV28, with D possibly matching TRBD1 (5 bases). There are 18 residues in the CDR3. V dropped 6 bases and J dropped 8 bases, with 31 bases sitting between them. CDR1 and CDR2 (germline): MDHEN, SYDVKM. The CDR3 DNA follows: TGTGCCAGCAGACGAGCCGAACCCTCAGACAGAAAAAAGCGCGGCTACACCTTC. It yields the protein CASRRAEPSDRKKRGYTF.

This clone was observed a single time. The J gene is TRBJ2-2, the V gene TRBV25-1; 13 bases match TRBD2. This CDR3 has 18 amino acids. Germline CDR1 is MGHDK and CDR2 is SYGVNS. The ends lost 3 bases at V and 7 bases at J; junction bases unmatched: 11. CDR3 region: CASSEVLAGGPANGELFF. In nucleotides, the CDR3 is TGTGCCAGCAGTGAGGTACTAGCGGGGGGGCCGGCGAACGGGGAGCTGTTTTTT.

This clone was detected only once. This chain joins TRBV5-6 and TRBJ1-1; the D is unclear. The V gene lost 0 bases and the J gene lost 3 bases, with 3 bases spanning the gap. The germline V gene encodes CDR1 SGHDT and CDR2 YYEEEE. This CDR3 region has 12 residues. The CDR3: CASSLDYTEAFF. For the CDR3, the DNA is TGTGCCAGCAGCTTGGACTACACTGAAGCTTTCTTT. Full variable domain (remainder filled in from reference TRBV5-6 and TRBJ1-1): DAGVTQSPTHLIKTRGQQVTLRCSPKSGHDTVSWYQQALGQGPQFIFQYYEEEERQRGNFPDRFSGHQFPNYSSELNVNALLLGDSALYLCASSLDYTEAFFGQGTRLTVV.